Below, one T cell receptor beta chain is given with its context. Which antigen it targets is not known. No base quality information exists; no much larger clone differs at one position. TCRbeta CDR3 regions were amplified from genomic DNA by means of the immunoSEQ Assay, a bias-controlled multiplex PCR. Under the source paper's analysis protocol: The number of nucleated cells in each sample was estimated from the amplification of reference gene primers within the assay. Sequence reads were collapsed and filtered to measure the absolute abundance of every unique TCRbeta CDR3 rearrangement. For each sample, productive Simpson clonality was calculated by taking the square root of Simpson's diversity index across productive rearrangements. Sourced from immuneACCESS, this table was stored by TCRdb with only in-frame sequences that have V and J called. A share of the clones is absent; for the studies checked, an unresolved V gene accounts for under half, and the remainder has no known explanation. V and J calls and clone size come straight from that table; D and trimming were deduced from the DNA. Across this sample there are 150,000 or so clones, with 79% seen only once. Approximately 7.7% of the sample goes to the ten largest clones.

CDR1 SGHRS and CDR2 YFSETQ were looked up in the germline V gene. The CDR3 sequence holds 16 residues, the cysteine and phenylalanine included. Just the 48-base CDR3 DNA is kept, in frame starting at base 1. V is cut back by 4 bases and J by 1 base, with 6 bases in the junction unmatched. This specimen comes from a study of blood T cell repertoires in COVID-19 (dated by TCRdb to 2018 to 2021). Study-level background: The collaborator samples originated in the United States, Italy and Spain and spanned the acute and convalescent phases of COVID-19. The samples were drawn from the first 160 participants of the ongoing ImmuneRACE study and from 950 to 1,500 subjects provided by 6 global collaborators. The material from the prospective study consisted of cDNA or gDNA derived from T cells, B-cell-depleted T cells, or PBMCs. Where HLA class I and class II types were available, the types were taken from metadata supplied by the sample provider, not from assay-based typing. The sample metadata nearly always contained a de-identified subject ID, COVID-19 status, age in years and sex. The repertoires were released in a freely available public database meant as a resource for research on the immune response to SARS-CoV-2. Deeply sampled blood TCRbeta repertoires from subjects exposed to, actively infected with, or recovered from COVID-19 were included in the dataset.

At one collaborating source in Seattle, patients were enrolled during active infection and were followed longitudinally through the course of disease. Whole blood was collected in K2EDTA tubes by collaborating institutions according to the institutions' own protocols. For TCRbeta analysis, collaborator samples were shipped as frozen whole blood, as isolated PBMCs, or as DNA extracted from either sample type. What the study reported, not specific to this receptor: Clinical and demographic metadata were provided uncurated, with the amount varying by source and participant.

The clonotype comes from a woman aged 55-69 years with COVID-19, enrolled during active disease. The rearranged chain carries TRBV5-1 and TRBJ2-3; TRBD2 matches 10 bases in the middle. Sequences were obtained from peripheral blood. CDR3 loop: CASSLQGLAGTDTQYF. The nucleotides read TGCGCCAGCAGCCTACAAGGACTAGCGGGCACAGATACGCAGTATTTT.